The rows below give T cell receptor beta chains drawn from one sample of a study of cytomegalovirus exposure and HLA in healthy donors. This table comes from immunoSEQ multiplex PCR, and its TCRdb copy is limited to in-frame clones, with some not included. The profile shows 130,000 or so clones, almost 85% of them singletons. The sample comprised PBMCs. The receptors stem from a man aged 18 to 29 in good health and CMV-seropositive. The CDR3 runs from the conserved cysteine through the conserved F or W. A D gene is named only where the DNA matches it firmly. Part of the rows lack a size; the others show once, few, many or a class for expanded clones.

clone_size: NA
d_call: NA
v_call: TRBV6-5
j_call: TRBJ1-1
cdr3_aa: CASSEGHFTEAFF
cdr3_nt: TGTGCCAGCAGTGAAGGACATTTCACTGAAGCTTTCTTT

clone_size: NA
d_call: NA
v_call: TRBV2
j_call: TRBJ2-4
cdr3_aa: CACQSGMDIQYF
cdr3_nt: TGTGCCTGTCAGTCAGGCATGGACATTCAGTACTTC

clone_size: NA
d_call: TRBD2
v_call: TRBV19
j_call: TRBJ2-3
cdr3_aa: CASKLAGGGADTQYF
cdr3_nt: TGTGCCAGTAAACTAGCGGGAGGTGGGGCAGATACGCAGTATTTT

clone_size: NA
d_call: TRBD2
v_call: TRBV18
j_call: TRBJ2-7
cdr3_aa: CASSPAGGDEQYF
cdr3_nt: TGTGCCAGCTCACCCGCTGGGGGGGACGAGCAGTACTTC

clone_size: NA
d_call: TRBD2
v_call: TRBV29-1
j_call: TRBJ2-1
cdr3_aa: CSVEVLAGRGSYNEQFF
cdr3_nt: TGCAGCGTTGAGGTACTAGCGGGGAGAGGGAGCTACAATGAGCAGTTCTTC

clone_size: NA
d_call: NA
v_call: TRBV2
j_call: TRBJ2-7
cdr3_aa: CASIQGFNEQYF
cdr3_nt: TGTGCCAGCATACAGGGTTTTAACGAGCAGTACTTC

clone_size: once
d_call: NA
v_call: TRBV5-1
j_call: TRBJ2-7
cdr3_aa: CASSLDIEQYF
cdr3_nt: TGCGCCAGCAGCTTGGATATAGAGCAGTACTTC

clone_size: NA
d_call: NA
v_call: TRBV5-1
j_call: TRBJ2-1
cdr3_aa: CASSSAGVPPLFF
cdr3_nt: TGCGCCAGCAGCTCCGCCGGGGTACCTCCCCTGTTCTTC

clone_size: NA
d_call: NA
v_call: TRBV29-1
j_call: TRBJ2-6
cdr3_aa: CSVRLVKGANVLTF
cdr3_nt: TGCAGCGTTAGGCTAGTGAAAGGGGCCAACGTCCTGACTTTC

clone_size: NA
d_call: TRBD1
v_call: TRBV11-3
j_call: TRBJ1-1
cdr3_aa: CASSLDGRTGADEAFF
cdr3_nt: TGTGCCAGCAGCTTAGATGGAAGGACAGGGGCGGATGAAGCTTTCTTT

clone_size: NA
d_call: NA
v_call: TRBV27
j_call: TRBJ2-5
cdr3_aa: CASMGAGRETQYF
cdr3_nt: TGTGCCAGCATGGGGGCTGGTAGGGAGACCCAGTACTTC

clone_size: NA
d_call: NA
v_call: TRBV30
j_call: TRBJ1-6
cdr3_aa: CAWSPRRSYNSPLHF
cdr3_nt: TGTGCCTGGAGTCCGCGGCGGAGTTATAATTCACCCCTCCACTTT

clone_size: NA
d_call: TRBD2
v_call: TRBV27
j_call: TRBJ2-5
cdr3_aa: CASSSLAGGSETQYF
cdr3_nt: TGTGCCAGCAGTTCCCTAGCGGGAGGGAGCGAGACCCAGTACTTC

clone_size: NA
d_call: NA
v_call: TRBV2
j_call: TRBJ1-5
cdr3_aa: CASRIYSNQPQHF
cdr3_nt: TGTGCCAGCAGGATCTATAGCAATCAGCCCCAGCATTTT

clone_size: NA
d_call: TRBD1
v_call: TRBV29-1
j_call: TRBJ2-1
cdr3_aa: CSVGAGGNEQFF
cdr3_nt: TGCAGCGTTGGGGCAGGGGGCAATGAGCAGTTCTTC

clone_size: NA
d_call: NA
v_call: TRBV19
j_call: TRBJ2-5
cdr3_aa: CASGWAGRETQYF
cdr3_nt: TGTGCCAGTGGGTGGGCGGGCCGAGAGACCCAGTACTTC

clone_size: NA
d_call: NA
v_call: TRBV5-4
j_call: TRBJ2-1
cdr3_aa: CASSLTVNSYNEQFF
cdr3_nt: TGTGCCAGCAGCTTGACAGTCAATTCCTACAATGAGCAGTTCTTC

clone_size: once
d_call: TRBD1
v_call: TRBV7-9
j_call: TRBJ1-1
cdr3_aa: CASSSDRGQSTEAFF
cdr3_nt: TGTGCCAGCAGCTCGGACAGGGGGCAGAGCACTGAAGCTTTCTTT

clone_size: NA
d_call: NA
v_call: TRBV14
j_call: TRBJ2-1
cdr3_aa: CASTLQVEQFF
cdr3_nt: TGTGCCAGTACTTTACAGGTCGAGCAGTTCTTC

clone_size: NA
d_call: TRBD2
v_call: TRBV6-5
j_call: TRBJ2-3
cdr3_aa: CASRKAGGPDTQYF
cdr3_nt: TGTGCCAGCAGGAAAGCGGGAGGGCCGGATACGCAGTATTTT

clone_size: NA
d_call: NA
v_call: TRBV19
j_call: TRBJ2-3
cdr3_aa: CASSIVGSTDTQYF
cdr3_nt: TGTGCCAGTAGTATCGTCGGTAGCACAGATACGCAGTATTTT

clone_size: NA
d_call: NA
v_call: TRBV10-3
j_call: TRBJ2-1
cdr3_aa: CAISGGLASNNEQFF
cdr3_nt: TGTGCCATCAGTGGAGGACTGGCGTCCAACAATGAGCAGTTCTTC

clone_size: NA
d_call: TRBD1
v_call: TRBV27
j_call: TRBJ2-7
cdr3_aa: CASSPAGTGVNEQYF
cdr3_nt: TGTGCCAGCAGTCCGGCTGGGACAGGGGTCAACGAGCAGTACTTC

clone_size: NA
d_call: NA
v_call: TRBV18
j_call: TRBJ1-1
cdr3_aa: CASSERVGPTEAFF
cdr3_nt: TGTGCCAGCTCCGAAAGAGTGGGGCCCACTGAAGCTTTCTTT

clone_size: once
d_call: NA
v_call: TRBV28
j_call: TRBJ1-3
cdr3_aa: CASRLQGSENTIYF
cdr3_nt: TGTGCCAGCAGGCTTCAGGGGTCTGAAAACACCATATATTTT

clone_size: NA
d_call: TRBD1
v_call: TRBV28
j_call: TRBJ2-7
cdr3_aa: CASSDTGDYEQYF
cdr3_nt: TGTGCCAGCAGCGATACAGGGGACTACGAGCAGTACTTC

clone_size: NA
d_call: TRBD2
v_call: TRBV9
j_call: TRBJ2-1
cdr3_aa: CASSEGLADYNEQFF
cdr3_nt: TGTGCCAGCAGCGAGGGACTAGCGGATTACAATGAGCAGTTCTTC

clone_size: NA
d_call: TRBD1
v_call: TRBV7-8
j_call: TRBJ1-1
cdr3_aa: CASSHRTGRTTEAFF
cdr3_nt: TGTGCCAGCAGCCATAGGACAGGGAGGACCACTGAAGCTTTCTTT

clone_size: NA
d_call: TRBD2
v_call: TRBV6-5
j_call: TRBJ2-3
cdr3_aa: CASSLGAGGTDTQYF
cdr3_nt: TGTGCCAGCAGTCTCGGGGCGGGGGGTACGGATACGCAGTATTTT

clone_size: NA
d_call: NA
v_call: TRBV4-1
j_call: TRBJ1-4
cdr3_aa: CASSLQGGGGNEKLFF
cdr3_nt: TGCGCCAGCAGCCTTCAGGGCGGGGGGGGGAATGAAAAACTGTTTTTT

clone_size: NA
d_call: NA
v_call: TRBV6-5
j_call: TRBJ2-5
cdr3_aa: CAGRWGETQYF
cdr3_nt: TGTGCCGGGAGGTGGGGCGAGACCCAGTACTTC

clone_size: NA
d_call: TRBD2
v_call: TRBV10-2
j_call: TRBJ2-3
cdr3_aa: CASSLAGDTQYF
cdr3_nt: TGCGCCAGCAGCTTAGCGGGAGATACGCAGTATTTT

clone_size: NA
d_call: NA
v_call: TRBV5-1
j_call: TRBJ2-2
cdr3_aa: CASSLQASNTGELFF
cdr3_nt: TGCGCCAGCAGCTTACAGGCCTCGAACACCGGGGAGCTGTTTTTT

clone_size: NA
d_call: NA
v_call: TRBV5-1
j_call: TRBJ2-2
cdr3_aa: CASSADTGELFF
cdr3_nt: TGCGCCAGCAGCGCAGACACCGGGGAGCTGTTTTTT

clone_size: NA
d_call: TRBD1
v_call: TRBV10-3
j_call: TRBJ1-3
cdr3_aa: CAISTGGVAGNTIYF
cdr3_nt: TGTGCCATCAGTACAGGGGGCGTCGCTGGAAACACCATATATTTT

clone_size: NA
d_call: TRBD1
v_call: TRBV18
j_call: TRBJ2-7
cdr3_aa: CASSPGQGASYEQYF
cdr3_nt: TGTGCCAGCTCACCGGGACAGGGGGCGTCCTACGAGCAGTACTTC

clone_size: NA
d_call: NA
v_call: TRBV4-1
j_call: TRBJ1-2
cdr3_aa: CASSQGDMCYTF
cdr3_nt: TGCGCCAGCAGCCAAGGAGACATGTGCTACACCTTC